This TCR beta chain appears in the sequencing data of a study of persistence of HIV-infected CD4 T cells. Study-level background: Suppressive ART had lasted a median of 8 years.

Details on this clone: What it binds is unknown.

The V gene's germline CDR1 is MNHEY and CDR2 SVGAGI. The CDR3 totals 12 residues. V was cut by 6 bases and J by 7 bases, with 13 bases left in between. This was the immunoSEQ version 4 assay in survey mode. Assay used: immunoSEQ multiplex PCR; TCRdb lists only in-frame clones, some missing. This table has under 20,000 clones, 65% appearing once. An overlapping HIV-1 Gag peptide pool stimulated these cells at about 0.9 ug/peptide/mL. Sorting of responding CD4+ T cells relied on upregulated CD40 ligand together with CD69. Adults with HIV-1 started suppressive ART while chronically infected. Anti-CD28/CD49d costimulation, CD40-blocking antibody and enfuvirtide were given to CD8-depleted PBMCs for 15 to 20 hours.

This TCR was recovered from an adult woman with HIV who was CMV-seropositive. This chain uses TRBV6-5 with TRBJ2-7, with unresolved D. The material was CD4+ T cells sorted from PBMCs after approximately 18-hour stimulation, obtained from a patient who received antiretroviral therapy. The CDR3 DNA follows: TGTGCCAGCAGCCCCGACGGGCGAGAGCAGTACTTC. It encodes CASSPDGREQYF.